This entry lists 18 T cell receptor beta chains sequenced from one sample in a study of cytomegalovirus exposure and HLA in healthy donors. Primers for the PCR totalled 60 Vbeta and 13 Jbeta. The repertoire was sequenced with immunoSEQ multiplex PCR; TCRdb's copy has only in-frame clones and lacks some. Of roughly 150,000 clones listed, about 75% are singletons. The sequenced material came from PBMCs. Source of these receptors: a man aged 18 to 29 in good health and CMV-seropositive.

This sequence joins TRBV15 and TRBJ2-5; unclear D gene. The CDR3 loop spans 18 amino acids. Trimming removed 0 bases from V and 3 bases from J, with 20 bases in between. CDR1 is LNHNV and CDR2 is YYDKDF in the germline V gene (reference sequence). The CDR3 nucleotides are TGTGCCACCAGCAGAGAGCTAAATCAAAATAATCCCGAAGAGACCCAGTACTTC. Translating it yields CATSRELNQNNPEETQYF.

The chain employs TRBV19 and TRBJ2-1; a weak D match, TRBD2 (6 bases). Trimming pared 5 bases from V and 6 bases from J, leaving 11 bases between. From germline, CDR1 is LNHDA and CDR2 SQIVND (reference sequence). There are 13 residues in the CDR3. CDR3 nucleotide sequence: TGTGCCAGTAGTCTCGGGACTTTCAATGAGCAGTTCTTC. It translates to CASSLGTFNEQFF.

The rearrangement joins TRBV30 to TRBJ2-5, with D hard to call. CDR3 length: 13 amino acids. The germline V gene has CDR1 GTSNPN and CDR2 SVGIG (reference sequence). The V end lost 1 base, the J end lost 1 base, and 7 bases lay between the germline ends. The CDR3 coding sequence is TGTGCCTGGAGTGCAGGCAGCCAAGAGACCCAGTACTTC. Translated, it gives CAWSAGSQETQYF.

The CDR3 spells CASTNRGRTGELFF. The DNA for the CDR3 is TGTGCCAGTACAAACAGGGGGCGAACCGGGGAGCTGTTTTTT. The J gene is TRBJ2-2, the V gene TRBV19; 9 bases agree with TRBD1. V was clipped by 7 bases and J by 5 bases; unmatched bases: 5. The germline V gene has CDR1 LNHDA and CDR2 SQIVND (reference sequence). This CDR3 is built from 14 residues.

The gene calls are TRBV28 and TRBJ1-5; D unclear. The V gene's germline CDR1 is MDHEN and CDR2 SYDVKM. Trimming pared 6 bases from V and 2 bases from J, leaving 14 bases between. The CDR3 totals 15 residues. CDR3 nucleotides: TGTGCCAGCAGCCCTGCCCCCACAGGCAATCAGCCCCAGCATTTT. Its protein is CASSPAPTGNQPQHF.

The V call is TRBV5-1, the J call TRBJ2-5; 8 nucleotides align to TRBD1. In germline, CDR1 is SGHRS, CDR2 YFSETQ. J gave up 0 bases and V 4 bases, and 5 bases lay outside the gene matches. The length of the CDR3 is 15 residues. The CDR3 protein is CASSQTGVNQETQYF. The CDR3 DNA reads TGCGCCAGCAGCCAGACAGGGGTGAACCAAGAGACCCAGTACTTC. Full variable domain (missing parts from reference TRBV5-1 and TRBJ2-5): KAGVTQTPRYLIKTRGQQVTLSCSPISGHRSVSWYQQTPGQGLQFLFEYFSETQRNKGNFPGRFSGRQFSNSRSEMNVSTLELGDSALYLCASSQTGVNQETQYFGPGTRLLVL.

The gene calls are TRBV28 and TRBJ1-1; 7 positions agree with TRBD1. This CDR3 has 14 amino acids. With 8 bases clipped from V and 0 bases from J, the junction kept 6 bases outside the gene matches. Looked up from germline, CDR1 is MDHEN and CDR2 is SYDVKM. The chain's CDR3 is CASHKGQLNTEAFF. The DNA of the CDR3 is TGTGCCAGCCATAAGGGACAGCTGAACACTGAAGCTTTCTTT.

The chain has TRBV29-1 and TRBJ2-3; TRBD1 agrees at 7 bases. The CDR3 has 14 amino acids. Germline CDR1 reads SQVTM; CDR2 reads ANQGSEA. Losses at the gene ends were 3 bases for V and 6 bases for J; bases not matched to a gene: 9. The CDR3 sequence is CSVDLDRVSDTQYF. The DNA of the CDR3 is TGCAGCGTTGATTTAGACAGGGTTAGCGATACGCAGTATTTT.

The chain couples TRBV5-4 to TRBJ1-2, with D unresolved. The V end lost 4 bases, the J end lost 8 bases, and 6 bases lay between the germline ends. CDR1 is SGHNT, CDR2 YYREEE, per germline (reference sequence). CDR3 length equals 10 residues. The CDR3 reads CASSPQGYTF. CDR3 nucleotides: TGTGCCAGCAGCCCCCAGGGCTACACCTTC.

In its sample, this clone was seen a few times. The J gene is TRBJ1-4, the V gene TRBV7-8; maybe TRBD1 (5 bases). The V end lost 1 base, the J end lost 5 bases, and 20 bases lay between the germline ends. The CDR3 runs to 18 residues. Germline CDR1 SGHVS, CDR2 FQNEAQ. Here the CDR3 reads CASSLDPRVWRRNEKLFF. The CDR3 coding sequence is TGTGCCAGCAGCTTAGATCCCAGGGTCTGGCGGAGAAATGAAAAACTGTTTTTT.

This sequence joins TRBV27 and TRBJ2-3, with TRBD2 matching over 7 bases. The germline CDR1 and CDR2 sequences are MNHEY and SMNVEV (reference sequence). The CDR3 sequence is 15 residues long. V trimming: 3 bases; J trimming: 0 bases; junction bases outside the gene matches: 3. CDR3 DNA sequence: TGTGCCAGCAGTTTGCGGGGGACTAGCACAGATACGCAGTATTTT. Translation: CASSLRGTSTDTQYF.

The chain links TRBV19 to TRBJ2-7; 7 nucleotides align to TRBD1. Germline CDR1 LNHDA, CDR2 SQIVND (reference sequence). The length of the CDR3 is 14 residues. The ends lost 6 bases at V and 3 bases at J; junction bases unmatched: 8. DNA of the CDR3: TGTGCCAGTAGCCAACAGGGGCTAAACTACGAGCAGTACTTC. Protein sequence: CASSQQGLNYEQYF.

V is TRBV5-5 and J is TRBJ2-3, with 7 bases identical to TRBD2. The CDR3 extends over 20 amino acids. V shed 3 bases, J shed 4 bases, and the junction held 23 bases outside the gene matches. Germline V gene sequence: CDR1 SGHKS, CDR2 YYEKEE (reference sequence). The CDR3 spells CASSSLVTDGGRADPDTQYF. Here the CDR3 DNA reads TGTGCCAGCAGCTCCCTCGTTACAGATGGGGGGAGGGCCGATCCAGATACGCAGTATTTT.

In DNA, the CDR3 is TGCAGCGTTGTACCTGGTCCGGGGAGCCTCTACAATGAGCAGTTCTTC. Translation gives CSVVPGPGSLYNEQFF. J is TRBJ2-1 and V is TRBV29-1; a possible D gene is TRBD2 (5 bases). CDR3 size: 16 residues. In germline, CDR1 is SQVTM, CDR2 ANQGSEA. The V end lost 4 bases, the J end lost 3 bases, and 19 bases lay between the germline ends.

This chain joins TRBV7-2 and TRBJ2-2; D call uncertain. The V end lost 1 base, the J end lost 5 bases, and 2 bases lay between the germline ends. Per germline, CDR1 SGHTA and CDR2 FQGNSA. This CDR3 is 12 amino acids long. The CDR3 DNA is TGTGCCAGCAGCTTAGTAACCGGGGAGCTGTTTTTT. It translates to CASSLVTGELFF. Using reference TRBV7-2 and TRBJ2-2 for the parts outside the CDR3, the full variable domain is GAGVSQSPSNKVTEKGKDVELRCDPISGHTALYWYRQSLGQGLEFLIYFQGNSAPDKSGLPSDRFSAERTGGSVSTLTIQRTQQEDSAVYLCASSLVTGELFFGEGSRLTVL.

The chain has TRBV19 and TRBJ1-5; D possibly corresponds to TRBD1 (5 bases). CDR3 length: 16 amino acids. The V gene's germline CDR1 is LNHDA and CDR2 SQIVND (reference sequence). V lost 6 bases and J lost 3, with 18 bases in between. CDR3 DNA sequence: TGTGCCAGTAGCAAACGGGACGGGGGAAACAATCAGCCCCAGCATTTT. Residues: CASSKRDGGNNQPQHF.

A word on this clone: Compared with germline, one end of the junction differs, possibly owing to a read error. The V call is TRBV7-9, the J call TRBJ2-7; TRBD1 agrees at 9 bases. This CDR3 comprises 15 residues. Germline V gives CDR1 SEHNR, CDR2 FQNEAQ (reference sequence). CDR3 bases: TGTTCCAGCAGCCCCGGGACAGGGTCTTTCGACGAGCAGTACTTC. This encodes CSSSPGTGSFDEQYF. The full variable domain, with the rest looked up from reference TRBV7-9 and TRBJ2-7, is DTGVSQNPRHKITKRGQNVTFRCDPISEHNRLYWYRQTLGQGPEFLTYFQNEAQLEKSRLLSDRFSAERPKGSFSTLEIQRTEQGDSAMYLCSSSPGTGSFDEQYFGPGTRLTVT.

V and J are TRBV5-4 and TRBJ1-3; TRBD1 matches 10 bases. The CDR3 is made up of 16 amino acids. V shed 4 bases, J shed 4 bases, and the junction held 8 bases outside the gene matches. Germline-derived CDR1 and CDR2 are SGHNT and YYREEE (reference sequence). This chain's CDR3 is CASSVTGGVRGNTIYF. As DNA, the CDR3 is TGTGCCAGCAGCGTGACAGGGGGCGTGAGGGGAAACACCATATATTTT.